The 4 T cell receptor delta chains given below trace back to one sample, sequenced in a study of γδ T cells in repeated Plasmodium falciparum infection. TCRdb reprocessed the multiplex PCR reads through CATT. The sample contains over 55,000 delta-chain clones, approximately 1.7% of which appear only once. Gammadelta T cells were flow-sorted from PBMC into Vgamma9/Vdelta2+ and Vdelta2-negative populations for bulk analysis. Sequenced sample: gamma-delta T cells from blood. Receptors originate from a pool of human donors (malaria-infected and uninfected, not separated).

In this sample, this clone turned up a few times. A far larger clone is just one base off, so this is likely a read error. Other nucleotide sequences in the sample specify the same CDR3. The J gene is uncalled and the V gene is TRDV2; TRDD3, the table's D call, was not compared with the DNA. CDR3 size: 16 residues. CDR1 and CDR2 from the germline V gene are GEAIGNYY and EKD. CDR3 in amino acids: CACDTLTGGPDFMLIF. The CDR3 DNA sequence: TGTGCCTGTGACACTCTTACTGGGGGACCTGACTTCATGCTCATCTTT.

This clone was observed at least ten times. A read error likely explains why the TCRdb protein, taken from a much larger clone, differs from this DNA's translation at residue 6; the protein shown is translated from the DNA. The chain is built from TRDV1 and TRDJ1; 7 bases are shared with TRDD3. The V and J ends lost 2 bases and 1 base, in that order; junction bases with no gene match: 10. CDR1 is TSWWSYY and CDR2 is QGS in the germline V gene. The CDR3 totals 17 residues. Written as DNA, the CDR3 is TGTGCTCTTGGGGAAGGACTGGGGCTTAGGGCCACCGATAAACTCATCTTT. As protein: CALGEGLGLRATDKLIF.

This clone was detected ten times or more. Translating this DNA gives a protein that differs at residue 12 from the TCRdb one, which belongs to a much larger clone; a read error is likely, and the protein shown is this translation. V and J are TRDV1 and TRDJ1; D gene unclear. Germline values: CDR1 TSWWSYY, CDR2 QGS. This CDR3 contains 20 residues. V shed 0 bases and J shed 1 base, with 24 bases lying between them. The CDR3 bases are TGTGCTCTTGGGGAACTTCGATCCCCACTCTTCTACCTGTTCACCGATAAACTCATCTTT. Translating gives CALGELRSPLFYLFTDKLIF.

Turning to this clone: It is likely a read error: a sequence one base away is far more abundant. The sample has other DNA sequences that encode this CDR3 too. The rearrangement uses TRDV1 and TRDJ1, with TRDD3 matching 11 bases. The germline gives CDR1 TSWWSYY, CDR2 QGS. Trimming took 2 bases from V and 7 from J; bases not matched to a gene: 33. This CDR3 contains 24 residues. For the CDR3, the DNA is TGTGCTCTTGGGGAAGACTGGCCTTCCTACGCCCGAGTACTGGGGGATAAAAATTTTCCTAAACTCATCTTT. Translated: CALGEDWPSYARVLGDKNFPKLIF.